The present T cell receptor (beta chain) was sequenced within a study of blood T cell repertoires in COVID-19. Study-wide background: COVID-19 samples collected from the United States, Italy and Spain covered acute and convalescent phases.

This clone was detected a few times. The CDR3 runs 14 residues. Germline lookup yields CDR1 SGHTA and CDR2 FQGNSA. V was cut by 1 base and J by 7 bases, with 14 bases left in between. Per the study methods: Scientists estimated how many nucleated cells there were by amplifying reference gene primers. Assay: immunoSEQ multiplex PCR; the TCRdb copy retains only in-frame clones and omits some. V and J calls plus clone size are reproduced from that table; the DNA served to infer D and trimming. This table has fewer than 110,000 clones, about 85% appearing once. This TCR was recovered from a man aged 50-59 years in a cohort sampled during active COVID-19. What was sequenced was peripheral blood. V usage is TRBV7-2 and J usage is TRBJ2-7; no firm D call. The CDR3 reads CASSLVFRSREQYF. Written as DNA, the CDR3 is TGTGCCAGCAGCTTAGTATTCAGGTCTCGTGAGCAGTACTTC.